This entry features one T cell receptor beta chain sequence. Generated by immunoSEQ multiplex PCR, the TCRdb table keeps only in-frame clones and is missing some. The profile covers 74,000 or so clones, with 89% appearing a single time and about a tenth taken by the ten largest. These data belong to a study of OX40 agonist ivuxolimab in advanced cancers. At the level of the study: The dose of intravenous ivuxolimab that patients received every 2 weeks ranged from 0.01 to 10 mg/kg. Earlier anti-PD-1, anti-PD-L1 or anti-CTLA-4 therapy was permitted; 35% to 50% had received some.

It was autoimmune disease history or systemic immunosuppression that excluded patients. The V and J ends lost 1 base and 0 bases respectively, with 19 bases between them. CDR1 MDHEN and CDR2 SYDVKM come from the germline V gene. This CDR3 contains 19 residues. The receptor's source is an adult with an advanced solid tumor such as melanoma, head and neck, liver or kidney cancer. V is TRBV28 and J is TRBJ1-5, with D perhaps TRBD1 (6 bases). Sequencing was performed on CD4+ or CD8+ T cells sorted from blood, taken in a trial of the OX40 agonist ivuxolimab. CDR3 nucleotides: TGTGCCAGCAGTTTATTTGCCGGGACACTCACTTATAGCAATCAGCCCCAGCATTTT. Residues: CASSLFAGTLTYSNQPQHF.